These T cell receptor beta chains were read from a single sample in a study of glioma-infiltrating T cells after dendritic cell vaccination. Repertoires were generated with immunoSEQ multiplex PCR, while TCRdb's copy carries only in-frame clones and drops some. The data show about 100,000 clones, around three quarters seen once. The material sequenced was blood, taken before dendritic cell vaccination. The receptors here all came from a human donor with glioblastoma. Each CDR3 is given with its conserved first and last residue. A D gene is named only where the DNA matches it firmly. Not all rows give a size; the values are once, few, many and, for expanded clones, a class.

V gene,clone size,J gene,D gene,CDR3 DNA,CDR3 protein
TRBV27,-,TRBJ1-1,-,TGTGCCAGCTTCCGGCCGGTAGGACAGACATCTAAAGGGACTGAAGCTTTCTTT,CASFRPVGQTSKGTEAFF
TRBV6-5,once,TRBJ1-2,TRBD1,TGTGCCAGCAGCCGGGACAGGAATAACTATGGCTACACCTTC,CASSRDRNNYGYTF
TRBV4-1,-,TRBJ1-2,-,TGCGCCAGCAGCCAATTATTTTCGTCACAGAGATTCTATGGCTACACCTTC,CASSQLFSSQRFYGYTF
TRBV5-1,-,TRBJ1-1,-,TGCGCCAGCAGCTTGGAACCGGTTCTCACTGAAGCTTTCTTT,CASSLEPVLTEAFF
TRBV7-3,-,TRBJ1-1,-,TGTGCCAGCAGCGAAAACCCGAGGACTGAAGCTTTCTTT,CASSENPRTEAFF
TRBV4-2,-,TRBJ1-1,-,TGTGCCAGCAGCCAAGACAGGTATTCGGCTGAAGCTTTCTTT,CASSQDRYSAEAFF
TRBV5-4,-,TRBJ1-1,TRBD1,TGTGCCAGCAGCTTGGCAGGGGGCTCTGAAGCTTTCTTT,CASSLAGGSEAFF
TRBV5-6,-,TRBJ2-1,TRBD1,TGTGCCAGCAGCCACGTCGAAGGGGGCCTCTACGGTGAGCAGTTCTTC,CASSHVEGGLYGEQFF
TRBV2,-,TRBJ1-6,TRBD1,TGTGCCAGCAGTCTCCACGAGGACAGGGGGCTTAATTCACCCCTCCACTTT,CASSLHEDRGLNSPLHF
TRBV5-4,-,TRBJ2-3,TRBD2,TGTGCCAGCAGCCAACAATATCAGGGGAGCGGGAGGCCAGATACGCAGTATTTT,CASSQQYQGSGRPDTQYF
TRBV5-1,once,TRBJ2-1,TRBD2,TGCGCCAGCAGCTCCCCCGGAGGGCGGGGGGTTAATGAGCAGTTCTTC,CASSSPGGRGVNEQFF
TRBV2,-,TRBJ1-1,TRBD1,TGTGCCAGCAGTGAAACAGGGGGCATGAACACTGAAGCTTTCTTT,CASSETGGMNTEAFF
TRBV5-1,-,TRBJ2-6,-,TGCGCCAGCAGCTTGTATACAGGGTCTGGGGCCAACGTCCTGACTTTC,CASSLYTGSGANVLTF
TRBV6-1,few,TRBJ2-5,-,TGTGCCAGCAGACACCCCTGGGGGGGGGCAGAGACCCAGTACTTC,CASRHPWGGAETQYF
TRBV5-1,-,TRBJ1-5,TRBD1,TGCGCCAGCAGCTTGGCAGGGGGTAGGGGTCAGCCCCAGCATTTT,CASSLAGGRGQPQHF
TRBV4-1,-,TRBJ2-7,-,TGCGCCAGCAGCCAAGACTCCAGCCAGGGGATTCTGGACGAGCAGTACTTC,CASSQDSSQGILDEQYF
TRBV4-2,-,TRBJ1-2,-,TGTGCCAGCAGCCAAGGTGTCAGAGAGGTCTTC,CASSQGVREVF
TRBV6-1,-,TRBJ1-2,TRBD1,TGTGCCATCCCGGGACAGGAAGCCGGGGGGTATGGCTACACCTTC,CAIPGQEAGGYGYTF
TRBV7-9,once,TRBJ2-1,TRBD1,TGTGCCAGCAGCTCATTCACCGGGACAGGGATGAATTGGGATGAGCAGTTCTTC,CASSSFTGTGMNWDEQFF
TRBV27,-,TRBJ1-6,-,TGTGCCAGCAGTTACAGTGCCCTCAATTCACCCCTCCACTTT,CASSYSALNSPLHF
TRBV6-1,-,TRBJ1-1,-,TGTGCCAGCAGTGAAGTCGGCGGTCCCACTGAAGCTTTCTTT,CASSEVGGPTEAFF
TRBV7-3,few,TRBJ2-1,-,TGTGCCAGCAGCCGAGTAGGAGGGACGGTTAACAATGAGCAGTTCTTC,CASSRVGGTVNNEQFF
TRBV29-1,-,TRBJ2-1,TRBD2,TGCAGCGTGCCAACTAGCGGGGGGACCTACAATGAGCAGTTCTTC,CSVPTSGGTYNEQFF
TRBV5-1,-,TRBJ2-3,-,TGCGCCAGCAGCTTCAGACGGACACCAGACCCAGATACGCAGTATTTT,CASSFRRTPDPDTQYF
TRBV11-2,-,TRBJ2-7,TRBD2,TGTGCCAGCAGCTTAGATTTCGGTAGCGGGAGCTCCTACGAGCAGTACTTC,CASSLDFGSGSSYEQYF
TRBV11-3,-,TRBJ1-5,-,TGTGCCAGCAGCCCTAATGTGTATCAGCCCCAGCATTTT,CASSPNVYQPQHF
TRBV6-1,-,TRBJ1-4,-,TGTGCCAGCAGTCTTTCTCCAGGGAACGAAAAACTGTTTTTT,CASSLSPGNEKLFF
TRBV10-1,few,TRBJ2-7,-,TGCGCCAGCAGTGAGTCCTCCTCTTCACTGGCCTACGAGCAGTACTTC,CASSESSSSLAYEQYF
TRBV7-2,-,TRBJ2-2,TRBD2,TGTGCCAGCACCTCTACCGGACTAGCGGGAGGGCCCGGGGAGCTGTTTTTT,CASTSTGLAGGPGELFF
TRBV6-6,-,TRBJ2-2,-,TGTGCCAGCAGTTACCAGGACACCGGGGAGCTGTTTTTT,CASSYQDTGELFF
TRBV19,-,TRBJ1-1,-,TGTGCCAGTAGTATTTACCGAGCAGGTCGCGGGGCCACTGAAGCTTTCTTT,CASSIYRAGRGATEAFF
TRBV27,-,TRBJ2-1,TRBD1,TGTGCCAGCAGTTTACGTAGAGGGGACAGGGGGGGAAATGAGCAGTTCTTC,CASSLRRGDRGGNEQFF
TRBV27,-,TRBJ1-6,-,TGTGCCAGCAGTTTATCCCAGGGTTCCTATAATTCACCCCTCCACTTT,CASSLSQGSYNSPLHF
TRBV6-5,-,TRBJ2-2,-,TGTGCCAGCAGTTTGGTAGTCCGGGGGAACACCGGGGAGCTGTTTTTT,CASSLVVRGNTGELFF
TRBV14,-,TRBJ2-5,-,TGTGCCAGCAGCCAACTAAGCGGGCGACAAGAGACCCAGTACTTC,CASSQLSGRQETQYF
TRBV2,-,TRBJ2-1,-,TGTGCCAGCAGTGGACTTCTTTCTGGAACCTACAATGAGCAGTTCTTC,CASSGLLSGTYNEQFF
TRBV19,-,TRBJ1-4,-,TGTGCCAGTAGTATCCGGTCCGTCCGGGAGGGGGAAAAACTGTTTTTT,CASSIRSVREGEKLFF
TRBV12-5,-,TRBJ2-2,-,TGTGCTAGTGGTCCCCTGCGACAGGTGCAATACACCGGGGAGCTGTTTTTT,CASGPLRQVQYTGELFF
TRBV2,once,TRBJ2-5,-,TGTGCCAGCAGTGATGGCCCCCGGGGATACCAAGAGACCCAGTACTTC,CASSDGPRGYQETQYF
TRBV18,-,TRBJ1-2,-,TGTGCCAGCTCCTCTGGAGCCGACGGACACGGCTACACCTTC,CASSSGADGHGYTF
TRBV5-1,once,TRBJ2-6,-,TGCGCCAGCAGCATGGGTTACTCTGGGGCCAACGTCCTGACTTTC,CASSMGYSGANVLTF
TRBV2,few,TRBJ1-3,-,TGTGCCAGCAGTGCACAGCGGCTAATCTCTGGAAACACCATATATTTT,CASSAQRLISGNTIYF
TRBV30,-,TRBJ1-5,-,TGTGCCTGGAGTGTAGGCAGGAATAGCAATCAGCCCCAGCATTTT,CAWSVGRNSNQPQHF
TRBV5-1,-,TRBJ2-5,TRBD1,TGCGCCAGCAGCTACGATACGGAAACAGGGGGTGGAGAGACCCAGTACTTC,CASSYDTETGGGETQYF
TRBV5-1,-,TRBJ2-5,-,TGCGCCAGCAGCTCCGGGACACAACAAGAGACCCAGTACTTC,CASSSGTQQETQYF
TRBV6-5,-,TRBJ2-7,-,TGTGCCAGCAGTTACGGACAGCTCCTCTACGAGCAGTACTTC,CASSYGQLLYEQYF
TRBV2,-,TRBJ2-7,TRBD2,TGTGCCAGCAGTGCCACTAGCGGGGGGGCCTTCGAGCAGTACTTC,CASSATSGGAFEQYF
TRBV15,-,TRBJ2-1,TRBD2,TGTGCCACCAGCAGAGGAGGGAGGGACCGGTTCTTC,CATSRGGRDRFF
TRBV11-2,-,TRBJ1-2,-,TGTGCCAGCAGCTTAGATCGTGTGACATCAGGCGGCTACACCTTC,CASSLDRVTSGGYTF
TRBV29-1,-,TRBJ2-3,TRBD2,TGCAGCGTCGAGGGGACTAGCGGGATATCAGATACGCAGTATTTT,CSVEGTSGISDTQYF
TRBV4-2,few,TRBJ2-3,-,TGTGCCAGCAGCCAGAGAGGGAACACAGATACGCAGTATTTT,CASSQRGNTDTQYF
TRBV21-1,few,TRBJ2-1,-,TGTGCCAGCAGTCTGGACAAGGCTGGGGTGGCTGACAATGAGCAGTTCTTC,CASSLDKAGVADNEQFF
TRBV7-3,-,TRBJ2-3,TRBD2,TGTGCCAGCAGCCCGAAATTAGCGGGAGTGGCAGATACGCAGTATTTT,CASSPKLAGVADTQYF
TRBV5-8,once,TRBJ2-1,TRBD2,TGTGCCAGCAGCTTTTACCGCGGGGGAGAGAGTTTCTCCTACAATGAGCAGTTCTTC,CASSFYRGGESFSYNEQFF